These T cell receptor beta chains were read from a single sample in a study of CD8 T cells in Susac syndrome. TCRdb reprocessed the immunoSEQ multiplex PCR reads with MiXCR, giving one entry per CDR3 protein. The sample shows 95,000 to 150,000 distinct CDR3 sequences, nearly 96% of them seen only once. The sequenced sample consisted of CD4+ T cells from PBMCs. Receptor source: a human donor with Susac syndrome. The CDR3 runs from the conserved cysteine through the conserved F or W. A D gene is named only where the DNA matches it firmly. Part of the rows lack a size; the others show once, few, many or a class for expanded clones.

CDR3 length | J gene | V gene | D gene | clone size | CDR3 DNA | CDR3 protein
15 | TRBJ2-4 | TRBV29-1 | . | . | TGCAGCGTTGGTTTCGGAGGGGGGACCAAAAACATTCAGTACTTC | CSVGFGGGTKNIQYF
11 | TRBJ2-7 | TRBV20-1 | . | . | TGCAGTGCTAGAAGGGGCTACGAGCAGTACTTC | CSARRGYEQYF
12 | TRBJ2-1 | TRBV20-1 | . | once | TGCAGTGCAGGGAGAATCACAAGAGAGCAGTTCTTC | CSAGRITREQFF
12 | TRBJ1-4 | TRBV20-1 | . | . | TGCAGTGCTACCAGGGGCGGCGAAAAACTGTTTTTT | CSATRGGEKLFF
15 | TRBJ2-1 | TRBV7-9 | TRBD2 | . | TGTGCCAGCAGCCTAAGCGGGACCTCCTACAATGAGCAGTTCTTC | CASSLSGTSYNEQFF
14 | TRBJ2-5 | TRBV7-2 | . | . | TGTGCCAGCAGCTTAAGGGGGAGGGCGGAGACCCAGTACTTC | CASSLRGRAETQYF
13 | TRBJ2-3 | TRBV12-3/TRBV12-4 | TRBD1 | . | TGTGCCAGCAGTTCACAGGGGGCAGATACGCAGTATTTT | CASSSQGADTQYF
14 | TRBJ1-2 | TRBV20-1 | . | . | TGCAGTGCTGCTCGACCGATCGGAAACTATGGCTACACCTTC | CSAARPIGNYGYTF
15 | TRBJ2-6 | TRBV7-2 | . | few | TGTGCCAGCAGCTTGGGGCTCTCTGGGGCCAACGTCCTGACTTTC | CASSLGLSGANVLTF
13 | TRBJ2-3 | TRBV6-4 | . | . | TGTGCCAGCAGTCGCGACAGCACAGATACGCAGTATTTT | CASSRDSTDTQYF
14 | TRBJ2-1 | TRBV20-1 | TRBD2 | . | TGCAGTGCCGGACTAGCGGGAGGTAACAATGAGCAGTTCTTC | CSAGLAGGNNEQFF
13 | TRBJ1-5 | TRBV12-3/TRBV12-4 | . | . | TGTGCCAGCAGTCCACGGTCTAGTCAGCCCCAGCATTTT | CASSPRSSQPQHF
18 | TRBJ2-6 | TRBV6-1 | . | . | TGTGCCAGCAGCGGAGCACGCGGTACAGCGTCTGGGGCCAACGTCCTGACTTTC | CASSGARGTASGANVLTF
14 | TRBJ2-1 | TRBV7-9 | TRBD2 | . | TGTGCCAGCAGCTTAGGCGGGAGAGGGAATGAGCAGTTCTTC | CASSLGGRGNEQFF
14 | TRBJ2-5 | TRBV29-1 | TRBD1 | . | TGCAGCGTTGAAGGGACAGGGGGCGGAGAGACCCAGTACTTC | CSVEGTGGGETQYF
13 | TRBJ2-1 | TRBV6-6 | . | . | TGTGCCAGCAGTTACTCGAGTGGGAATGAGCAGTTCTTC | CASSYSSGNEQFF
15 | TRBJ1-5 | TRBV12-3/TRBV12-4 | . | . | TGTGCCAGCAGGGCCGGAGGGGATAGCAATCAGCCCCAGCATTTT | CASRAGGDSNQPQHF
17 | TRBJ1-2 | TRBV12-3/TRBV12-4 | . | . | TGTGCCAGCAGTTTAGCCCTGACTGGCCGTACTAACTATGGCTACACCTTC | CASSLALTGRTNYGYTF
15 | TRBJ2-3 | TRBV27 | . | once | TGTGCCAGCAGTCCTAGAATGGGAAGCACAGATACGCAGTATTTT | CASSPRMGSTDTQYF
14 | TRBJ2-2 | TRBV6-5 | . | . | TGTGCCAGCACTAGGGGTGAAAGGGCCGGGGAGCTGTTTTTT | CASTRGERAGELFF
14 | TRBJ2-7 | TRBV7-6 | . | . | TGTGCCAGCAGCTTAGAAGTTTTAGGCTACGAGCAGTACTTC | CASSLEVLGYEQYF
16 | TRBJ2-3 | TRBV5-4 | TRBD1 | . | TGTGCCAGCAGCACGGGGACAGGGGGGAAGACAGATACGCAGTATTTT | CASSTGTGGKTDTQYF
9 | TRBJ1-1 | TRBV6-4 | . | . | TGTGCCAGCAAAGGGGAAGCTTTCTTT | CASKGEAFF
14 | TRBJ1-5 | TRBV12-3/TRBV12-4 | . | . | TGTGCCAGCAGTTTGAAGTATAGCAATCAGCCCCAGCATTTT | CASSLKYSNQPQHF
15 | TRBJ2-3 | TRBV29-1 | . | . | TGCAGCGTTGAAGATCGGGTAGCGCCGATCTATACGCAGTATTTT | CSVEDRVAPIYTQYF
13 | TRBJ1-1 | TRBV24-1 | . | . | TGTGCCTCTTACAACCCTTCGGGATTAGAAGCTTTCTTT | CASYNPSGLEAFF
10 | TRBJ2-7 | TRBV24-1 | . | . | TGTGCCACCGCCTGCCACGAGCAGTACTTC | CATACHEQYF
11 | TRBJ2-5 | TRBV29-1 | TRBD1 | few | TGCAGCGTTGCCCAGGGGGCGAGCCAGTACTTC | CSVAQGASQYF
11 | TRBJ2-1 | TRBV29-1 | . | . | TGCAGCGTAAGTCCGTACAATGAGCAGTTCTTC | CSVSPYNEQFF
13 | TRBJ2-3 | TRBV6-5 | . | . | TGTGCCAGCCGGGACGGCAGCACAGATACGCAGTATTTT | CASRDGSTDTQYF
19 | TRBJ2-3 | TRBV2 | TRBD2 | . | TGTGCCAGCAGTGAGCGTTCGAAGGGTCCGAGTCTGCGGGGGGATACGCAGTATTTT | CASSERSKGPSLRGDTQYF
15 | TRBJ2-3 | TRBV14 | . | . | TGTGCCAGCAGCCAAGTACCCGACCCCACAGATACGCAGTATTTT | CASSQVPDPTDTQYF
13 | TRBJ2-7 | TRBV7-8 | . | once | TGTGCCAGCAGCTTTGGCAGATACTACGAGCAGTACTTC | CASSFGRYYEQYF
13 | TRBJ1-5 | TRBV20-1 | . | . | TGCAGTGCTAGAGTGGACCCGGCGCAGCCCCAGCATTTT | CSARVDPAQPQHF
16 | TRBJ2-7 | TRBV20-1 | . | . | TGCAGTGCGCCAAGTTTTTTAAGCGGTACTACCTACGAGCAGTACTTC | CSAPSFLSGTTYEQYF
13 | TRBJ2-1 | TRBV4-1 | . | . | TGCGCCAGCAGCCCGTCTAAGCGCAATGAGCAGTTCTTC | CASSPSKRNEQFF
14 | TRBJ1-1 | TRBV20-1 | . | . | TGCAGTGCTAGAAATACAGGGTACAATACTGAAGCTTTCTTT | CSARNTGYNTEAFF
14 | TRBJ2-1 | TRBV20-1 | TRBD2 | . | TGCAGTGCTAGACGTGGCGGGAGGTTTGATGAGCAGTTCTTC | CSARRGGRFDEQFF